Shown below are 31 T cell receptor beta chains from a single sample sequenced in a study of CD8+CD57+ T cells in acquired aplastic anemia. Those patients picked for sequencing had displayed CD8+CD57+ cell expansion on flow cytometry. The use of genomic DNA as template underpinned the TCR beta VDJ and CDR3 profiling. Each CDR3 protein gets one entry after TCRdb re-called the reads with MiXCR. Of more than 250,000 distinct CDR3 sequences in the sample, less than 85% are singletons; the top ten hold roughly two fifths. Sequencing was performed on sorted CD4+, CD8+, or CD8+CD57+ T cells (not recorded which) from PBMCs. All receptors derive from a human donor with aplastic anemia.

This sequence joins TRBV5-6 and TRBJ2-1, with TRBD2 identical over 9 bases. Germline lookup yields CDR1 SGHDT and CDR2 YYEEEE. This CDR3 comprises 16 residues. V was clipped by 2 bases and J by 8 bases; unmatched bases: 11. The CDR3 spells CASSLSVSGGSDEQFF. CDR3 sequence (DNA): TGTGCCAGCAGCTTATCCGTGAGCGGGGGGAGCGATGAGCAGTTCTTC.

This clonotype was recorded once. The chain has TRBV7-9 and TRBJ1-1; 9 bases are shared with TRBD1. This CDR3 spans 17 amino acids. Germline CDR1 reads SEHNR; CDR2 reads FQNEAQ (reference sequence). The J segment lost 6 bases and the V segment lost 5 bases, leaving 16 bases of the junction unmatched. The chain's CDR3 is CASSPQQGAVTEAEAFF. The DNA for the CDR3 is TGTGCCAGCAGCCCCCAACAGGGGGCGGTCACTGAAGCTGAAGCTTTCTTT.

The chain employs TRBV7-6 and TRBJ1-6, with D unclear. Germline V gives CDR1 SGHVS, CDR2 FNYEAQ. The CDR3 is 16 amino acids. Trimming pared 0 bases from V and 15 bases from J, leaving 21 bases between. In DNA form, the CDR3 reads TGTGCCAGCAGCTTAGCGTTGCAGTGGAATTCACCCCTCCTCCACTTT. Protein sequence: CASSLALQWNSPLLHF.

The J gene is TRBJ1-2, the V gene TRBV20-1, with 9 bases that match TRBD1. Germline loops: CDR1 DFQATT, CDR2 SNEGSKA (reference sequence). This CDR3 spans 18 amino acids. V lost 0 bases and J lost 4; bases outside the gene matches: 15. The CDR3 DNA sequence: TGCAGTGCTAGAGACGGGGACAGGGACAGGTTTTACACCTATGGCTACACCTTC. This codes for CSARDGDRDRFYTYGYTF.

On this clonotype: One end of the junction fails to match germline, which may point to a read error. V and J are TRBV7-2 and TRBJ2-5; either TRBD1 or TRBD2 may supply D (5 bases each). Germline CDR1 reads SGHTA; CDR2 reads FQGNSA. This CDR3 comprises 14 residues. CDR3 region: CASGRGAAHEKYFF. The CDR3 bases are TGTGCCAGCGGCAGAGGGGCCGCCCACGAGAAGTACTTCTTC.

The chain joins TRBV2 to TRBJ2-6, with unresolved D. V dropped 6 bases and J dropped 15 bases, with 27 bases sitting between them. In germline, CDR1 is SNHLY, CDR2 FYNNEI. CDR3 size: 16 residues. CDR3 nucleotide sequence: TGTGCCAGCAGCTTCTTGGGTAGCTACGGGTCCAAAGACCTGACTTTC. Its translation: CASSFLGSYGSKDLTF.

This clonotype has a single count. The chain is built from TRBV9 and TRBJ1-4; D is uncertain. The CDR3 length is 17 residues. Trimming cost V 9 bases and J 7 bases, with 28 bases left between them. Germline V gene data show CDR1 as SGDLS and CDR2 as YYNGEE. The CDR3 sequence: CAISEWSDTQIFEKLFF. The CDR3 DNA is TGTGCCATCAGTGAGTGGTCAGATACGCAGATTTTTGAAAAACTGTTTTTT. Combining the CDR3 with reference TRBV9 and TRBJ1-4 gives the whole variable domain DSGVTQTPKHLITATGQRVTLRCSPRSGDLSVYWYQQSLDQGLQFLIQYYNGEERAKGNILERFSAQQFPDLHSELNLSSLELGDSALYFCAISEWSDTQIFEKLFFGSGTQLSVL.

Remarks on this clonotype: The junction and the germline gene differ at one end; a read error may be behind it. This sequence joins TRBV7-9 and TRBJ2-3; D may be TRBD2 (5 bases). From germline, CDR1 is SEHNR and CDR2 FQNEAQ (reference sequence). The CDR3 has 14 residues. CDR3 sequence reads: CASSLEGGPHTKYF. In nucleotides, the CDR3 is TGTGCCAGCAGCCTAGAAGGAGGTCCCCATACGAAGTATTTT.

The chain employs TRBV15 and TRBJ2-1; tentative D call: TRBD2 (6 bases). V was pared by 3 bases and J by 12 bases, with 15 bases between. Per germline, CDR1 LNHNV and CDR2 YYDKDF (reference sequence). The CDR3 covers 13 residues. The CDR3 region is CATSSGGIHGQFF. CDR3 DNA: TGTGCCACCAGCAGTGGGGGGATCCATGGGCAGTTCTTC.

This clonotype is labeled medium-sized (0.01 to 0.1%). The chain recombines TRBV15 with TRBJ1-1, with D possibly TRBD1 on 5 matching bases. Trimming shortened V by 0 bases and J by 5 bases, and 10 bases separated the two germline ends. The CDR3 covers 14 residues. Germline V gene sequence: CDR1 LNHNV, CDR2 YYDKDF (reference sequence). The CDR3 nucleotides read TGTGCCACCAGCAGAGATCAGTCAGGGACTGAAGCTTTCTTT. It encodes CATSRDQSGTEAFF.

Of note for this clonotype: The junction departs from germline at one end; a sequencing error may be responsible. This chain connects TRBV9 to TRBJ2-5; the D gene could be TRBD1 or TRBD2 (5 bases each). The germline CDR1 and CDR2 sequences are SGDLS and YYNGEE. CDR3 length: 14 amino acids. The CDR3 region is CASSGGTARSQPHF. CDR3 coding DNA: TGTGCCAGCAGCGGGGGGACCGCCCGAAGTCAGCCCCACTTC. The full variable domain, rest sourced from reference TRBV9 and TRBJ2-5, is DSGVTQTPKHLITATGQRVTLRCSPRSGDLSVYWYQQSLDQGLQFLIQYYNGEERAKGNILERFSAQQFPDLHSELNLSSLELGDSALYFCASSGGTARSQPHFGPGTRLLVL.

The CDR3 DNA follows: TGTGCCAGCAGCTTTGGAGGGGGGAGGGGCGATGAGCAGTTCTTC. Protein product: CASSFGGGRGDEQFF. This chain uses TRBV9 with TRBJ2-1, with D possibly TRBD2 on 7 matching bases. CDR3 length equals 15 residues. From germline, CDR1 is SGDLS and CDR2 YYNGEE. Trimming took off 4 bases at V and 8 bases at J, with 19 bases between the two ends.

On this clonotype: Without the conserved terminal phenylalanine or tryptophan, this CDR3 likely stems from a read error. The limits of the CDR3 on the DNA are not certain, so only TCRdb's listed CDR3 is given. The rearrangement links TRBV7-9 to TRBJ2-3; no DNA check was done on the table's D call, TRBD1. The CDR3 contains 13 residues when both ends are counted. Germline V gene data show CDR1 as SEHNR and CDR2 as FQNEAQ (reference sequence). The CDR3 reads CASGDVGTEMYFV.

CDR3 coding DNA: TGTGCCAGCTCAAGACAGGCCATCGCCGTTGAACACTACTTC. This sequence encodes CASSRQAIAVEHYF. The chain employs TRBV7-3 and TRBJ2-5; possible D gene TRBD1, 6 bases. This CDR3 region has 14 residues. The V gene's germline CDR1 is SGHTA and CDR2 FQGTGA. V was pared by 8 bases and J by 14 bases, with 27 bases between.

On this clonotype: No conserved phenylalanine or tryptophan ends this CDR3, so it is likely a read error. It is unclear where the CDR3 begins or ends on the DNA, so no DNA is shown, and the CDR3 is as TCRdb lists it. The gene calls are TRBV2 and TRBJ2-1. The germline V gene encodes CDR1 SNHLY and CDR2 FYNNEI. Counting both end residues, the CDR3 totals 14 amino acids. The CDR3 sequence: CASGHESTDTQQFG.

The chain employs TRBV7-2 and TRBJ2-1; 9 bases line up with TRBD2. The CDR3 consists of 15 residues. J gave up 4 bases and V 9 bases, and 10 bases lay outside the gene matches. Germline CDR1 and CDR2: SGHTA and FQGNSA. The CDR3 sequence is CASSLTSGGYNEQFF. DNA for the CDR3: TGTGCCAGTAGTCTGACGAGCGGGGGGTACAATGAGCAGTTCTTC.

The chain uses TRBV7-2 and TRBJ2-1; 9 bases map to TRBD1. The CDR3 extends over 15 amino acids. V was pared by 5 bases and J by 8 bases, with 10 bases of the junction left unmatched. The germline gives CDR1 SGHTA, CDR2 FQGNSA. In nucleotides, the CDR3 is TGTGCCAGCAGCATAACAGGGGGCGCCGACTATGAGCAGTTCTTC. It codes for CASSITGGADYEQFF.

V gene TRBV7-6 combines with J gene TRBJ2-3, with a tentative D call TRBD2 (5 bases). Germline-derived CDR1 and CDR2 are SGHVS and FNYEAQ. The V end was cut by 0 bases, the J end by 12 bases, with 16 bases between. The CDR3 extends over 14 amino acids. CDR3 residues: CASSLAGDPQTQYF. The CDR3, as DNA: TGTGCCAGCAGCTTAGCGGGAGACCCTCAGACCCAGTATTTT.

Of note for this clonotype: A junction boundary mismatches the germline segment, possibly from a read error. The chain is built from TRBV15 and TRBJ2-1; D is possibly TRBD2 (6 bases). In germline, CDR1 is LNHNV, CDR2 YYDKDF (reference sequence). The CDR3 runs to 13 residues. CDR3 sequence reads: CASSGGGIHEELF. The CDR3, as DNA: TGTGCCAGCAGTGGTGGGGGGATCCATGAGGAGCTCTTC.

In the case of this clonotype: It may be a read error: a sequence one base away is much more abundant. The CDR3 loop is CASSLAGSYGANVAF. The CDR3 bases are TGTGCCAGCAGCTTAGCGGGTAGCTACGGGGCCAACGTCGCCTTC. The rearrangement uses TRBV7-9 and TRBJ1-2; tentative D call: TRBD1 (5 bases). Germline V gives CDR1 SEHNR, CDR2 FQNEAQ (reference sequence). The CDR3 sequence is 15 residues long. The complete variable domain, with remaining parts taken from reference TRBV7-9 and TRBJ1-2, reads DTGVSQNPRHKITKRGQNVTFRCDPISEHNRLYWYRQTLGQGPEFLTYFQNEAQLEKSRLLSDRFSAERPKGSFSTLEIQRTEQGDSAMYLCASSLAGSYGANVAFGSGTRLTVV.

The chain is built from TRBV7-2 and TRBJ1-5, with D possibly TRBD1 on 6 matching bases. Germline V lookup: CDR1 SGHTA, CDR2 FQGNSA. The ends were cut back, 2 bases at V and 13 bases at J, with 24 bases in the middle. The CDR3 spans 16 residues. The CDR3 DNA sequence: TGTGCCAGCAGCTTAACGGACAGCCCAGGGGAGCACCAGCAGCATTTT. This sequence encodes CASSLTDSPGEHQQHF.

J is TRBJ2-3 and V is TRBV7-8; 7 positions agree with TRBD1. V shed 4 bases, J shed 15 bases, and the junction held 13 bases outside the gene matches. Germline CDR1 is SGHVS and CDR2 is FQNEAQ. The CDR3 spans 13 residues. DNA of the CDR3: TGTGCCAGCAGCTACGATCCAGCCGGGACAGCTTATTTT. Its translation is CASSYDPAGTAYF.

This rearrangement joins TRBV7-3 to TRBJ1-1; D is perhaps TRBD1 (6 bases). The V gene lost 5 bases and the J gene lost 1 base, with 14 bases spanning the gap. Germline V CDR1 and CDR2: SGHTA, FQGTGA. The CDR3 consists of 15 residues. The CDR3 loop reads CASSTNLTGNTEAFF. CDR3 bases: TGTGCCAGCAGCACCAATCTGACAGGGAACACTGAAGCTTTCTTT.

J is TRBJ2-1 and V is TRBV5-1; TRBD2 might be the D (6 bases). V was cut by 2 bases and J by 0 bases, with 9 bases left in between. Germline V gene lookup returns CDR1 SGHRS and CDR2 YFSETQ. The CDR3 sequence is 15 residues long. The CDR3 region is CASSLIAVSYNEQFF. As DNA, the CDR3 is TGCGCCAGCAGCTTAATAGCGGTCTCCTACAATGAGCAGTTCTTC.

This clonotype was observed at least ten times. The chain recombines TRBV7-8 with TRBJ2-3; TRBD2 is a possible D gene (6 bases). Germline V CDR1 and CDR2: SGHVS, FQNEAQ. V was shortened by 3 bases and J by 6 bases, with 13 bases between the two germline ends. The CDR3 is 14 residues long. CDR3 nucleotide sequence: TGTGCCAGCAGCTTGGCGGAGGGTCCCGATACGCAGTATTTT. It is translated as CASSLAEGPDTQYF.

V usage is TRBV11-2 and J usage is TRBJ2-1; D gene unclear. Trimming cost V 8 bases and J 7 bases, with 18 bases left between them. Germline V lookup: CDR1 SGHAT, CDR2 FQNNGV. The CDR3 is made up of 14 amino acids. CDR3 sequence reads: CASAGLSLVNEQFF. DNA for the CDR3: TGTGCCAGCGCCGGATTGAGCTTGGTAAATGAGCAGTTCTTC.

The rearrangement joins TRBV6-2 or TRBV6-3 to TRBJ1-6; possible D gene TRBD1, 5 bases. This CDR3 has 17 residues. CDR1 MNHEY and CDR2 SVGEGT come from the germline V gene. Trimming shortened V by 7 bases and J by 7 bases, and 23 bases separated the two germline ends. This CDR3 reads CASTPRRQTTKNSPLHF. CDR3 bases: TGTGCCAGCACCCCACGGAGACAGACCACGAAAAATTCACCCCTCCACTTT.

With respect to this clonotype: At one of its ends the junction is not consistent with the germline gene, which may arise from a read error. This chain connects TRBV7-9 to TRBJ1-1; D is unresolved. Germline CDR1 SEHNR, CDR2 FQNEAQ (reference sequence). The CDR3 runs 14 residues. The CDR3 protein is CASSFLRFGAEDFF. The CDR3 DNA is TGTGCCAGCAGCTTTCTACGATTTGGTGCTGAAGATTTCTTT.

Worth noting for this clonotype: Germline is not matched at one junction end, which may reflect a read error. J is TRBJ2-3 and V is TRBV7-2; D gene unclear. Germline V gives CDR1 SGHTA, CDR2 FQGNSA. The CDR3 consists of 14 residues. The CDR3 loop reads CASSLITVATDKQF. The DNA for the CDR3 is TGTGCCAGCAGCTTAATAACCGTGGCCACAGATAAGCAGTTT.

On this clonotype itself: No conserved phenylalanine or tryptophan is present at the end of the CDR3, so a read error is the likely explanation. Because the CDR3's place on the DNA is in doubt, the DNA is left out and the CDR3 is given as listed by TCRdb. The V call is TRBV7-9, the J call TRBJ2-4; TRBD1 reflects the table's D call only, with no check against the DNA. CDR1 and CDR2 (germline): SEHNR, FQNEAQ (reference sequence). The CDR3 is made up of 12 amino acids, end residues included. The CDR3 here is CASGLAGNFGAN.

A note on this clonotype: The junction shows a germline mismatch at one end, possibly a read error. The chain combines TRBV7-3 with TRBJ2-3, with 7 bases identical to TRBD2. This CDR3 is built from 14 residues. Germline values: CDR1 SGHTA, CDR2 FQGTGA. The CDR3 is CASSLSGGGQAQAF. For the CDR3, the DNA is TGTGCCAGCAGCTTATCGGGAGGTGGGCAAGCGCAAGCTTTT.